The 30 T cell receptor beta chains presented below share a single source sample, sequenced in a study of identical twins (TCRdb year 2016). The library was built by means of 5' RACE. Instrument on record: Illumina HiSeq 2000. Starting from the raw public reads, TCRdb applied fastp trimming at Q25, assembled clones with MiXCR and retained in-frame beta chains. Rows merge per CDR3 protein into single entries with the most common DNA and genes. For this sample there are about 220,000 distinct CDR3 sequences; roughly 7.1% appear just once. In total, the top ten clones hold approximately 15% of the sample. The same sample was also studied in work on T cells expressing NK-cell markers.

The sample consisted of CD8+ T cells sorted from blood. The receptors come from a woman aged 18 to 35 in good health.

V and J are TRBV20-1 and TRBJ2-7, with 10 bases identical to TRBD2. The length of the CDR3 is 16 residues. V shed 0 bases and J 2 bases; nucleotides not matched to a gene: 7. Germline-derived CDR1 and CDR2 are DFQATT and SNEGSKA (reference sequence). CDR3 DNA sequence: TGCAGTGCTAGAGATCAGTCTAGCGGGAGCCCCTACGAGCAGTACTTC. Protein sequence: CSARDQSSGSPYEQYF.

This clonotype was found a few times. This chain uses TRBV12-3 or TRBV12-4 with TRBJ2-5; no clear D. Between the trimmed V and J ends, which lost 4 bases and 5 bases, there was a span of 14 bases. The CDR3 length is 14 residues. CDR3 sequence reads: CASSSSWTPETQYF. The DNA for the CDR3 is TGTGCCAGCAGTTCCTCATGGACCCCCGAGACCCAGTACTTC.

Note on this clonotype: This may stem from a read error, because a much larger clone lies one nucleotide away. This chain connects TRBV11-2 to TRBJ1-1; D remains unclear. Germline CDR1 is SGHAT and CDR2 is FQNNGV. The CDR3 has 16 residues. CDR3 protein: CANSLAAIRVGTEAFF. CDR3 sequence (DNA): TGTGCCAACAGCCTCGCGGCAATCCGGGTTGGGACTGAAGCTTTCTTT.

V and J are TRBV5-6 and TRBJ1-6; 9 bases are a match to TRBD1. CDR3 length: 14 residues. Germline assignment: CDR1 SGHDT and CDR2 YYEEEE. V was clipped by 4 bases and J by 7 bases; unmatched bases: 3. CDR3 nucleotide sequence: TGTGCCAGCAGCAAGGGGACAGGGAATTCACCCCTCCACTTT. Protein: CASSKGTGNSPLHF. The full variable domain, rest sourced from reference TRBV5-6 and TRBJ1-6, is DAGVTQSPTHLIKTRGQQVTLRCSPKSGHDTVSWYQQALGQGPQFIFQYYEEEERQRGNFPDRFSGHQFPNYSSELNVNALLLGDSALYLCASSKGTGNSPLHFGNGTRLTVT.

The chain carries TRBV13 and TRBJ2-1, with TRBD2 as a possible D gene (5 bases). Trimming left V 1 base short and J 8 bases short, with 15 bases between. CDR1 and CDR2 (germline): PRHDT, FYEKMQ (reference sequence). The CDR3 consists of 15 residues. The CDR3 reads CASSLAIGVSDEQFF. The CDR3 DNA follows: TGTGCCAGCAGCTTAGCGATCGGGGTGAGCGATGAGCAGTTCTTC.

The rearrangement links TRBV30 to TRBJ2-1; tentatively, D is TRBD1 (5 bases). CDR3 size: 13 residues. The germline V and J ends were trimmed by 3 bases and 1 base, with 7 bases remaining between them. From germline, CDR1 is GTSNPN and CDR2 SVGIG (reference sequence). In DNA form, the CDR3 reads TGTGCCTGGAGCGACAGTTCCTACAATGAGCAGTTCTTC. This gives the protein CAWSDSSYNEQFF.

The table lists this clonotype with a few counts. The chain has TRBV3-1 and TRBJ2-7; the match to TRBD1 covers 11 bases. Trimming at V came to 0 bases and at J to 4 bases, leaving 20 bases not matched to a gene. CDR3 length: 21 amino acids. The germline gives CDR1 LGHDT, CDR2 YNNKEL (reference sequence). The CDR3 region is CASSQEVPPGQGGYLTYEQYF. The CDR3 DNA follows: TGTGCCAGCAGCCAAGAGGTCCCGCCGGGACAGGGGGGTTATCTCACTTACGAGCAGTACTTC.

This clonotype was counted a few times. The gene calls are TRBV12-3 or TRBV12-4 and TRBJ2-1; 7 positions match TRBD1. V lost 3 bases and J lost 6; bases outside the gene matches: 5. The CDR3 runs to 14 residues. DNA of the CDR3: TGTGCCAGCAGTTTTTCACAGGGGAGCAATGAGCAGTTCTTC. Its translation is CASSFSQGSNEQFF.

This clonotype was seen many times. The V call is TRBV6-1, the J call TRBJ1-6, with D possibly matching TRBD1 (6 bases). The CDR3 spans 14 residues. Germline CDR1 is MNHNS and CDR2 is SASEGT. V was clipped by 8 bases and J by 4 bases, with 12 bases between them. CDR3 residues: CASVPGEYNSPLHF. The CDR3 bases are TGTGCCAGCGTGCCAGGGGAGTATAATTCACCCCTCCACTTT.

Only a few counts were recorded for this clonotype. For the CDR3, the DNA is TGTGCCAGCAGTTTAGGGTCGTGGGAGAGAAAGAGCTCCTACGAGCAGTACTTC. It translates to CASSLGSWERKSSYEQYF. This chain links TRBV12-3 or TRBV12-4 with TRBJ2-7, with D perhaps TRBD2 (5 bases). This CDR3 is 18 amino acids long. Trimming removed 1 base at V and 0 bases at J, with 19 bases between.

This clonotype was detected many times. V gene TRBV4-3 combines with J gene TRBJ1-6; D not certain. Germline V CDR1 and CDR2: LGHNA, YSLEER. The CDR3 runs 16 residues. Trimming pared 0 bases from V and 7 bases from J, leaving 13 bases between. CDR3 in amino acids: CASSQDLWTENSPLHF. DNA of the CDR3: TGCGCCAGCAGCCAAGATCTGTGGACCGAAAATTCACCCCTCCACTTT.

The chain links TRBV7-9 to TRBJ1-2; 9 bases map to TRBD1. The germline V gene encodes CDR1 SEHNR and CDR2 FQNEAQ (reference sequence). CDR3 length: 12 amino acids. Unmatched junction bases numbered 6, after V lost 10 bases and J lost 6 bases. In DNA form, the CDR3 reads TGTGCCACCCCCGGACAGGGGAATGGCTACACCTTC. The encoded protein is CATPGQGNGYTF.

There are many counts of this clonotype. The rearrangement uses TRBV7-8 and TRBJ2-2, with 9 positions matching TRBD2. Germline CDR1 SGHVS, CDR2 FQNEAQ. CDR3 length: 17 amino acids. The J segment lost 3 bases and the V segment lost 1 base, leaving 6 bases of the junction unmatched. The CDR3 nucleotides read TGTGCCAGCAGCTTAGTTTGGCTAGCGGGGTACACCGGGGAGCTGTTTTTT. Encoded protein: CASSLVWLAGYTGELFF.

This chain uses TRBV6-2 or TRBV6-3 with TRBJ1-5, with 7 bases fitting TRBD1. Trimming at V came to 4 bases and at J to 2 bases, leaving 8 bases not matched to a gene. The CDR3 runs to 16 residues. CDR1 and CDR2 (germline): MNHEY, SVGEGT. The CDR3 DNA is TGTGCCAGCAGTTCCATCAGGGGGGACGGCAATCAGCCCCAGCATTTT. Translating it yields CASSSIRGDGNQPQHF.

In its sample, this clonotype was seen many times. The chain carries TRBV12-5 and TRBJ1-5; no definite D call. Germline lookup yields CDR1 LGHNT and CDR2 FRNRAP. CDR3 length equals 11 residues. Trimming took 7 bases from V and 3 from J, leaving 4 bases between them. The CDR3 region is CASASNQPQHF. The DNA of the CDR3 is TGTGCTAGTGCCTCCAATCAGCCCCAGCATTTT.

The CDR3 DNA is TGTGCCAGCAGTTTTCGGGACTCCTTCTACGAGCAGTACTTC. Translated: CASSFRDSFYEQYF. V gene TRBV27 combines with J gene TRBJ2-7, with D possibly TRBD2 on 6 matching bases. The V end lost 3 bases, the J end lost 3 bases, and 12 bases lay between the germline ends. This CDR3 spans 14 amino acids. Germline V lookup: CDR1 MNHEY, CDR2 SMNVEV (reference sequence).

The genes are TRBV13 and TRBJ1-5; unclear D gene. Germline-derived CDR1 and CDR2 are PRHDT and FYEKMQ (reference sequence). This CDR3 has 12 residues. Trimming cost V 4 bases and J 4 bases, with 5 bases left between them. The CDR3 coding sequence is TGTGCCAGCAGCTCTTTAAATCAGCCCCAGCATTTT. This translates into CASSSLNQPQHF.

The chain recombines TRBV10-3 with TRBJ2-7, with 7 bases that match TRBD2. The CDR3 runs 16 residues. CDR1 is ENHRY, CDR2 SYGVKD, per germline. V dropped 0 bases and J dropped 2; count of bases not matched to a gene: 7. The CDR3 protein is CAISESKGGYTYEQYF. The CDR3 bases are TGTGCCATCAGTGAGTCTAAGGGAGGGTATACCTACGAGCAGTACTTC.

This clonotype was detected only a few times. The chain couples TRBV6-2 or TRBV6-3 to TRBJ1-1; no definite D call. Trimming removed 0 bases from V and 5 bases from J, with 10 bases in between. Germline-derived CDR1 and CDR2 are MNHEY and SVGEGT. The CDR3 is 14 amino acids. In DNA form, the CDR3 reads TGTGCCAGCAGTTACTCGAGTCAGAGGACTGAAGCTTTCTTT. It encodes CASSYSSQRTEAFF.

This rearrangement joins TRBV19 to TRBJ2-1; a possible D gene is TRBD1 (5 bases). The V gene's germline CDR1 is LNHDA and CDR2 SQIVND (reference sequence). The CDR3 runs 16 residues. The germline V and J ends were trimmed by 3 bases and 7 bases, with 19 bases remaining between them. The CDR3, as DNA: TGTGCCAGTAGTATCCCCTGGCAGGGTGAGAGGAATGAGCAGTTCTTC. Translation: CASSIPWQGERNEQFF.

This clonotype was seen at least ten times. This chain links TRBV7-6 with TRBJ2-1, with D maybe TRBD1 (5 bases). The V end lost 6 bases, the J end lost 5 bases, and 14 bases lay between the germline ends. The CDR3 covers 14 residues. CDR1 is SGHVS, CDR2 FNYEAQ, per germline. The CDR3 DNA sequence: TGTGCCAGCAGACTCGAGGCGGACAACAATGAGCAGTTCTTC. It encodes CASRLEADNNEQFF.

This clonotype has a handful of counts. The chain uses TRBV25-1 and TRBJ2-1; TRBD2 matches 10 bases. Losses at the gene ends were 5 bases for V and 3 bases for J; bases not matched to a gene: 4. Germline V gene lookup returns CDR1 MGHDK and CDR2 SYGVNS. The CDR3 is 15 amino acids. CDR3: CASSSGRGFYNEQFF. The CDR3 DNA reads TGTGCCAGCAGTAGCGGGAGGGGATTCTACAATGAGCAGTTCTTC.

In this sample, this clonotype turned up a few times. The rearrangement uses TRBV11-2 and TRBJ2-7, with D perhaps TRBD1 or TRBD2 (5 bases each). The V end lost 3 bases, the J end lost 7 bases, and 13 bases lay between the germline ends. CDR1 SGHAT and CDR2 FQNNGV come from the germline V gene. The CDR3 contains 13 residues. In DNA form, the CDR3 reads TGTGCCAGCAGCTTCGGGACGGTGAGGGAGCAGTACTTC. Translating gives CASSFGTVREQYF.

This clonotype was counted ten times or more. The CDR3 protein is CASSLRGQGNYEQYF. In DNA form, the CDR3 reads TGTGCCAGCAGTTTAAGAGGGCAGGGCAACTACGAGCAGTACTTC. The J gene is TRBJ2-7, the V gene TRBV27; D is tentatively TRBD1 or TRBD2 (5 bases each). Looked up from germline, CDR1 is MNHEY and CDR2 is SMNVEV (reference sequence). CDR3 size: 15 residues. Trimming removed 2 bases at V and 3 bases at J, with 14 bases between.

In this sample, this clonotype turned up a few times. This chain connects TRBV2 to TRBJ2-5, with 7 nucleotides matching TRBD2. The CDR3 runs to 13 residues. Germline CDR1 reads SNHLY; CDR2 reads FYNNEI. V gave up 7 bases and J gave up 2 bases; unmatched junction bases: 4. DNA for the CDR3: TGTGCCAGCAATCTAGCGGTTCAAGAGACCCAGTACTTC. It codes for CASNLAVQETQYF.

In its sample, this clonotype was seen many times. The rearrangement uses TRBV3-1 and TRBJ2-1; D tentatively reads TRBD1 or TRBD2 (6 bases each). The ends were cut back, 3 bases at V and 0 bases at J, with 12 bases in the middle. The CDR3 loop spans 16 amino acids. Germline V gene data show CDR1 as LGHDT and CDR2 as YNNKEL (reference sequence). For the CDR3, the DNA is TGTGCCAGCAGCCATGGGGGGCGGGGCTCCTACAATGAGCAGTTCTTC. Its protein is CASSHGGRGSYNEQFF.

In this sample, this clonotype turned up a few times. The chain uses TRBV12-3 or TRBV12-4 and TRBJ2-7; a weak D match, TRBD1 (5 bases). V dropped 2 bases and J dropped 5 bases, with 13 bases sitting between them. This CDR3 comprises 14 residues. For the CDR3, the DNA is TGTGCCAGCAGTTTACAGTCAGGGTCCCACGAGCAGTACTTC. Its translation is CASSLQSGSHEQYF.

The sample holds many counts of this clonotype. The CDR3 nucleotides read TGTGCCAGCAGCCTTGTAGACGGAGGATCGGCTACGTGGGAGACCCAGTACTTC. Protein product: CASSLVDGGSATWETQYF. The gene calls are TRBV3-1 and TRBJ2-5; D is perhaps TRBD2 (5 bases). Trimming cost V 4 bases and J 5 bases, with 26 bases left between them. Germline CDR1 and CDR2: LGHDT and YNNKEL (reference sequence). The CDR3 runs 18 residues.

This clonotype was seen ten or more times. The V and J genes are TRBV9 and TRBJ1-6; D not certain. The ends were cut back, 3 bases at V and 7 bases at J, with 11 bases in the middle. CDR1 and CDR2 from the germline V gene are SGDLS and YYNGEE. The CDR3 has 14 amino acids. The CDR3: CASSASSGNSPLHF. DNA of the CDR3: TGTGCCAGCAGCGCATCTTCGGGGAATTCACCCCTCCACTTT.

This chain links TRBV11-2 with TRBJ2-1; 8 nucleotides line up with TRBD2. V was clipped by 5 bases and J by 0 bases; unmatched bases: 12. Germline CDR1 and CDR2: SGHAT and FQNNGV. The CDR3 is made up of 18 amino acids. The DNA of the CDR3 is TGTGCCAGCAGCCCCGGGCGGGGGGACCTGAGCTCCTACAATGAGCAGTTCTTC. It specifies CASSPGRGDLSSYNEQFF.